A selection of T cell receptor beta chains follows, all from one sample in a study of identical twins. TCRdb independently ran MiXCR on the 5' RACE reads; one entry per CDR3 protein. This repertoire shows approximately 690,000 distinct CDR3 sequences, 6.1% found once; its top ten account for about 1.8%. The sequencing sample was made of naive T cells sorted from blood. These receptors were taken from a young man in good health. Both conserved end residues are part of each CDR3. Each record gives: V gene, clone size, J gene, D gene, CDR3 DNA, CDR3 protein. D genes are given only for firm matches. Clone size is given for some rows only: seen once, a few or many times, or a class if the clone is expanded.

TRBV10-3	many	TRBJ2-1	TRBD1	TGTGCCATCAGTGTTGCAGGGGGCGATGTCGATGAGCAGTTCTTC	CAISVAGGDVDEQFF
TRBV12-3/TRBV12-4	few	TRBJ1-1	NA	TGTGCCAGCAGTTTAGGTGAGACTGAAACTAACACTGAAGCTTTCTTT	CASSLGETETNTEAFF
TRBV11-2	NA	TRBJ2-2	TRBD2	TGTGCCAGCAGCTGGGGACGGACTAGCGGGAGGATTCTGAACACCGGGGAGCTGTTTTTT	CASSWGRTSGRILNTGELFF
TRBV2	few	TRBJ2-1	TRBD1	TGTGCCAGCAACTGGGACAGGGACAATGAGCAGTTCTTC	CASNWDRDNEQFF
TRBV29-1	many	TRBJ2-1	NA	TGCAGCGTTGGGGTTAGCGGATACAATGAGCAGTTCTTC	CSVGVSGYNEQFF
TRBV4-1	NA	TRBJ2-5	TRBD1	TGCGCCAGCAGCTCAAACAGGGGGCCGAGGGAGACCCAGTACTTC	CASSSNRGPRETQYF
TRBV5-1	NA	TRBJ2-1	TRBD1	TGCGCCAGCAGCTTGAGGGGACAGGGGTTTAACAATGAGCAGTTCTTC	CASSLRGQGFNNEQFF
TRBV12-3/TRBV12-4	many	TRBJ2-2	TRBD1	TGTGCCAGCAGTCCGACAGGGGAGTCGTATGGAACCGGGGAGCTGTTTTTT	CASSPTGESYGTGELFF
TRBV20-1	NA	TRBJ1-6	NA	TGCAGTGTACCCATCCAGGGCTATAATTCACCCCTCCACTTT	CSVPIQGYNSPLHF
TRBV5-5	many	TRBJ2-3	NA	TGTGCCAGCACCTTGGTGGATACGCAGTATTTT	CASTLVDTQYF
TRBV10-3	NA	TRBJ1-2	NA	TGTGCCATCCGGGGGCTCTCTGGCTACACCTTC	CAIRGLSGYTF
TRBV4-1	few	TRBJ1-6	NA	TGCGCCAGCAGCCAGGAGGGGTTTGGCTCACCCCTCCACTTT	CASSQEGFGSPLHF
TRBV12-3/TRBV12-4	NA	TRBJ2-2	NA	TGTGCCAGCAGTTACCGATACAGGGGAGGGACCGGGGAGCTGTTTTTT	CASSYRYRGGTGELFF
TRBV11-1	many	TRBJ2-1	TRBD2	TGTGCCAGCAGCTTAGGCCTCTCATTTGCGGGAGAAGACAATGAGCAGTTCTTC	CASSLGLSFAGEDNEQFF
TRBV24-1	few	TRBJ2-1	NA	TGTGCCACCAGTGGTGCGTTCAGGGGGGACTACAATGAGCAGTTCTTC	CATSGAFRGDYNEQFF
TRBV6-2/TRBV6-3	NA	TRBJ2-3	TRBD1	TGTGCCAGCAGTTTCATTCGACAGGGGGCAGATACGCAGTATTTT	CASSFIRQGADTQYF
TRBV7-3	many	TRBJ1-1	NA	TGTGCCAGCAGCTTGGGCGTCTCGAACACTGAAGCTTTCTTT	CASSLGVSNTEAFF
TRBV14	few	TRBJ2-2	TRBD2	TGTGCCAGCAGCCAGGTAGCGGGAGCAGACACCGGGGAGCTGTTTTTT	CASSQVAGADTGELFF
TRBV6-2/TRBV6-3	many	TRBJ2-2	TRBD1	TGTGCCAGCAGAGGACAGGGCCCGAACACCGGGGAGCTGTTTTTT	CASRGQGPNTGELFF
TRBV6-2/TRBV6-3	few	TRBJ2-1	NA	TGTGCCAGCAGTTACTCGAAGGGGACGAATTCTTACAATGAGCAGTTCTTC	CASSYSKGTNSYNEQFF
TRBV12-3/TRBV12-4	few	TRBJ1-2	NA	TGTGCCAGCAGTGTGGGGGAGATGGGCGGCTACACCTTC	CASSVGEMGGYTF
TRBV5-5	many	TRBJ2-1	NA	TGTGCCAGCAGCCCTCCGACTGGTCACAATGAGCAGTTCTTC	CASSPPTGHNEQFF
TRBV7-2	few	TRBJ2-7	NA	TGTGCCAGCAGGAACCGGGACAACCTCTCCTACGAGCAGTACTTC	CASRNRDNLSYEQYF